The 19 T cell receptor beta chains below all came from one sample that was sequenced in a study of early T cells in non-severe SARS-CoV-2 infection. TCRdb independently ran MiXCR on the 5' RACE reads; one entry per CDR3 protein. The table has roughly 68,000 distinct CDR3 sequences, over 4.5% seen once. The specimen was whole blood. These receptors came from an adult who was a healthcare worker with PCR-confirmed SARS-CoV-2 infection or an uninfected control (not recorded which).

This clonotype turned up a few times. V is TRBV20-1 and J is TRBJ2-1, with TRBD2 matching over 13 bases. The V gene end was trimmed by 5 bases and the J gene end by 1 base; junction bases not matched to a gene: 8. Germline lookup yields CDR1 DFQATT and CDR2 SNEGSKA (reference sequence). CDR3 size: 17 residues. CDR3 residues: CSALGLAGVGSYNEQFF. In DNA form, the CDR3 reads TGCAGTGCTCTTGGACTAGCGGGAGTAGGGTCCTACAATGAGCAGTTCTTC.

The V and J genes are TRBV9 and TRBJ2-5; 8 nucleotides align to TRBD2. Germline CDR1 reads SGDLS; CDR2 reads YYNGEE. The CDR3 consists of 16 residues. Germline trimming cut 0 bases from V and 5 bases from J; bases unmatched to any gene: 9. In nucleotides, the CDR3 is TGTGCCAGCAGCGTAGGATGGACTAGCACGGAGGAGACCCAGTACTTC. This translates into CASSVGWTSTEETQYF.

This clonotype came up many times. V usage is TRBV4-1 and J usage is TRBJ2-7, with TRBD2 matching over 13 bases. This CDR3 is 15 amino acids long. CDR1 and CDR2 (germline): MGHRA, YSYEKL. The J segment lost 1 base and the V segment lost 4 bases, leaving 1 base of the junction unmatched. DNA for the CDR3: TGCGCCAGCAGCCGGACTAGCGGGAGTTCCTACGAGCAGTACTTC. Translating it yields CASSRTSGSSYEQYF.

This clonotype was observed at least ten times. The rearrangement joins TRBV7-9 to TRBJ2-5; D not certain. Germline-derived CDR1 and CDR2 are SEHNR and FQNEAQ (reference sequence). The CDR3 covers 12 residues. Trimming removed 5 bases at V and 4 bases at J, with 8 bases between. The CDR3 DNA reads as TGTGCCAGCAGCAAGATCGGAGAGACCCAGTACTTC. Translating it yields CASSKIGETQYF.

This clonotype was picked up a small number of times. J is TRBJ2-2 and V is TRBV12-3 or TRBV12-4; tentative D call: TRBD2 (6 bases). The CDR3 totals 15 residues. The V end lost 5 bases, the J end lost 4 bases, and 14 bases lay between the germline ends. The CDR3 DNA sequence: TGTGCCAGCAGTCCCGGGACTCTAACCACCGGGGAGCTGTTTTTT. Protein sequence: CASSPGTLTTGELFF.

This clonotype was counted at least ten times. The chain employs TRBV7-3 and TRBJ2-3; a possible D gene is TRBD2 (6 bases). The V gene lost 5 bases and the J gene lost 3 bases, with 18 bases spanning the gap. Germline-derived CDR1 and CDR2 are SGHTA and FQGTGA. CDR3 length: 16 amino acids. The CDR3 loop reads CASSMTSGGVTDTQYF. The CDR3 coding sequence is TGTGCCAGCAGCATGACTAGTGGCGGGGTTACAGATACGCAGTATTTT. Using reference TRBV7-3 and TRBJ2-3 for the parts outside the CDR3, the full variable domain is GAGVSQTPSNKVTEKGKYVELRCDPISGHTALYWYRQSLGQGPEFLIYFQGTGAADDSGLPNDRFFAVRPEGSVSTLKIQRTERGDSAVYLCASSMTSGGVTDTQYFGPGTRLTVL.

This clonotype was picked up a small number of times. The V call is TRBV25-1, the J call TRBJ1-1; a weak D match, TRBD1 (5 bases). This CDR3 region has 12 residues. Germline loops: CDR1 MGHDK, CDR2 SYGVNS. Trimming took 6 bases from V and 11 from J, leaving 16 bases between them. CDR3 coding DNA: TGTGCCAGCAGCCGGGGCCCCGAGAAGGCTTTCTTT. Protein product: CASSRGPEKAFF.

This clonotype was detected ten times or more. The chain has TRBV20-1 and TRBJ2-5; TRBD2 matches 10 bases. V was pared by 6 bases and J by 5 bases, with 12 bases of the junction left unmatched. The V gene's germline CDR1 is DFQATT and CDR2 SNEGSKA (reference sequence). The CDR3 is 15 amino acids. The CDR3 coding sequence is TGCAGTGCAAGACCACTAGCGGGAAGGGGTGAGACCCAGTACTTC. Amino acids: CSARPLAGRGETQYF.

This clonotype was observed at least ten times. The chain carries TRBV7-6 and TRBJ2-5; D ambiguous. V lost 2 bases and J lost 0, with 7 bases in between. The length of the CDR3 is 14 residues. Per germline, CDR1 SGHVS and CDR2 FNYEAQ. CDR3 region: CASSLTPDQETQYF. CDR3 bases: TGTGCCAGCAGCTTAACCCCAGACCAAGAGACCCAGTACTTC.

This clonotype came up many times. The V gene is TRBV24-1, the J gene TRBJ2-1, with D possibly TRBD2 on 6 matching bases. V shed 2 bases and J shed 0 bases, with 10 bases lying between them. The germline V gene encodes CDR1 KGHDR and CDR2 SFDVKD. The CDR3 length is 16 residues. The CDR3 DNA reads TGTGCCACCAGTGATTCGTCCGGGGGCTCCTACAATGAGCAGTTCTTC. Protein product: CATSDSSGGSYNEQFF.

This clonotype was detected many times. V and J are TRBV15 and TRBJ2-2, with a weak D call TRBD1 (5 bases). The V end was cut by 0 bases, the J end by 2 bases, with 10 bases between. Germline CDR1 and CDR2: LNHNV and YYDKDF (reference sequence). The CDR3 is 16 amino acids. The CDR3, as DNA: TGTGCCACCAGCAGAGATCTGACAGTAAACACCGGGGAGCTGTTTTTT. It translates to CATSRDLTVNTGELFF. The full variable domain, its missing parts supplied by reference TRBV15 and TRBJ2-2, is DAMVIQNPRYQVTQFGKPVTLSCSQTLNHNVMYWYQQKSSQAPKLLFHYYDKDFNNEADTPDNFQSRRPNTSFCFLDIRSPGLGDTAMYLCATSRDLTVNTGELFFGEGSRLTVL.

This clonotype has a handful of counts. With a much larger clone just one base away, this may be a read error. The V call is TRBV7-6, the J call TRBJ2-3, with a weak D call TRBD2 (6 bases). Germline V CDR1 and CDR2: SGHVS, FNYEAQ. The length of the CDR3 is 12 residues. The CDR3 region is CVSSGYTDTQYF. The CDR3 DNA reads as TGTGTCAGCAGCGGGTACACAGATACGCAGTATTTT.

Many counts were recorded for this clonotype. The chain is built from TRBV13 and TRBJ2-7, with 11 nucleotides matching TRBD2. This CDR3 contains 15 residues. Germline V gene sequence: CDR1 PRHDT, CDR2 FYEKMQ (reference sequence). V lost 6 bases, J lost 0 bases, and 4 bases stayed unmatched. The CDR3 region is CASRTGTSGSYEQYF. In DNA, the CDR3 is TGTGCCAGCAGAACCGGGACTAGCGGCTCCTACGAGCAGTACTTC.

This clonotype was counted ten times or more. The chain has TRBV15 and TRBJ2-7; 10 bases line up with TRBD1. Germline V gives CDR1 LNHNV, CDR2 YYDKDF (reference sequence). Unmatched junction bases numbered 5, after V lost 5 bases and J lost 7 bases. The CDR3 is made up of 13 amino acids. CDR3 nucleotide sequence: TGTGCCACCAGCCAGGACAGGGGGGGAGAGCAGTACTTC. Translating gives CATSQDRGGEQYF.

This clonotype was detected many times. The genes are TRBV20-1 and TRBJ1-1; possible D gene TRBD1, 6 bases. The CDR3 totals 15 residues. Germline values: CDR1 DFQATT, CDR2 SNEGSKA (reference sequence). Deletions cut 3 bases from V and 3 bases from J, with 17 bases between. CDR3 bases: TGCAGTGCTAGTTCATACAGGGACTTCGACACTGAAGCTTTCTTT. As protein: CSASSYRDFDTEAFF.

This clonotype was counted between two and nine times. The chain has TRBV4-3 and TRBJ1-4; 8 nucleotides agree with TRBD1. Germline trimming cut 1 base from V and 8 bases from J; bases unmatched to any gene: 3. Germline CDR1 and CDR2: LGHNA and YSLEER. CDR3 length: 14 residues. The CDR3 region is CASSQGQGQEKLFF. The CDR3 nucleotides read TGCGCCAGCAGCCAAGGACAGGGGCAAGAAAAACTGTTTTTT.

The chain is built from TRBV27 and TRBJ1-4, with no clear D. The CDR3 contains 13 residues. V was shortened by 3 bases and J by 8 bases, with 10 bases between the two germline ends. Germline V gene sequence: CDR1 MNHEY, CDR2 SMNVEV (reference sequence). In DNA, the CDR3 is TGTGCCAGCAGTTTCTGGGCCGGGGAAAAACTGTTTTTT. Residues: CASSFWAGEKLFF.

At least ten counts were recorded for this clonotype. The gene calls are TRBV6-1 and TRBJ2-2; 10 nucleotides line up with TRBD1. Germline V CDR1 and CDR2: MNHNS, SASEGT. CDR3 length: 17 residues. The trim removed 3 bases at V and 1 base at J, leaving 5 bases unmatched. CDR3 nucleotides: TGTGCCAGCAGTGAGTTTGGGACAGGGGAGAACACCGGGGAGCTGTTTTTT. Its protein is CASSEFGTGENTGELFF.

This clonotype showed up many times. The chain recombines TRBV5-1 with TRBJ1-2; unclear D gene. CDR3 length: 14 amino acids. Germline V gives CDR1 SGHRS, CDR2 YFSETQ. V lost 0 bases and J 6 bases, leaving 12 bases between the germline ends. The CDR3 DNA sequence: TGCGCCAGCAGCTTGGTTCGGGGAGAGAATGGCTACACCTTC. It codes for CASSLVRGENGYTF.